This TCR beta chain was recovered during a study of shared clonotypes between healthy human individuals. Study observations and caveats: Across subsets, estimated richness was generally greater for naive than for memory populations.

V was shortened by 8 bases and J by 1 base, with 11 bases between the two germline ends. The germline CDR1 and CDR2 sequences are SNHLY and FYNNEI. The CDR3 length is 13 residues. Genomic DNA belonging to each subset was distributed in equal measure over several immunoSEQ plates. Authors' processing steps: ImmunoSEQ output held junction-only sequences without quality scores, so filtering differed. Clones were sequenced by immunoSEQ multiplex PCR, and TCRdb holds only the in-frame ones, with some missing. V, J and clone size reflect that table, while D and trimming were determined from the DNA. The table includes approximately 2.3 million clones, just over 90% detected once. In its sample, this clone was seen a few times. Its antigen is as yet unknown.

The chain couples TRBV2 to TRBJ1-1; a weak D match, TRBD1 (6 bases). The sequencing sample was made of naive CD4+ T cells from PBMCs. Subset described: CD45RA+ positively selected. The receptor comes from a man aged 18 to 30 in good health. Some clones in this sample may be carry-over from other donors' samples. The CDR3 sequence is CASHREKNTEAFF. CDR3 bases: TGTGCCAGCCACAGGGAAAAGAACACTGAAGCTTTCTTT.